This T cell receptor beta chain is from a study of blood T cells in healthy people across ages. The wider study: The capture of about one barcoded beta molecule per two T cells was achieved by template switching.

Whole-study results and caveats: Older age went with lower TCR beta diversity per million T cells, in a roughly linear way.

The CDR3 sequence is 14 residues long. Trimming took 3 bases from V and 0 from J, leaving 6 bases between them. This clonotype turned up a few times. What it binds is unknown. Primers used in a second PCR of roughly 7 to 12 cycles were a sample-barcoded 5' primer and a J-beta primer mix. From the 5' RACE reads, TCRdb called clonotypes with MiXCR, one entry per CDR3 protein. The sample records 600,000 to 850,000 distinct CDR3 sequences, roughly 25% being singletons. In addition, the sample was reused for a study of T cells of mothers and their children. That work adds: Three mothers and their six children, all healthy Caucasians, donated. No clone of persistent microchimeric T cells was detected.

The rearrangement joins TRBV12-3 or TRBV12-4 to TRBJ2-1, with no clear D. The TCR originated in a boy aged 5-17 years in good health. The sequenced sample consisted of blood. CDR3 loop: CASSFVNSYNEQFF. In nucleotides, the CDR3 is TGTGCCAGCAGTTTTGTTAACTCCTACAATGAGCAGTTCTTC.